These 13 T cell receptor beta chains originate from one sample sequenced in a study of blood T cells in healthy people across ages. A second PCR, run for about 7 to 11 cycles, used a sample-barcoded 5' primer plus a J-beta primer mix. TCRdb processed the 5' RACE reads anew with MiXCR; each CDR3 protein has one entry. This table has approximately 1.5 million distinct CDR3 sequences, around 36% appearing once. Sequenced: blood. These receptors were taken from a woman between 25 and 40 years old in good health.

This clonotype showed up just a few times. The chain couples TRBV14 to TRBJ2-1; a weak D match, TRBD2 (6 bases). V shed 3 bases and J shed 12 bases, with 21 bases lying between them. CDR1 is SGHDN and CDR2 is FVKESK in the germline V gene. The CDR3 runs 15 residues. The CDR3 bases are TGTGCCAGCAGCCACGGGGGAACGGCCGGGGGTGCGCAGTTCTTC. Protein sequence: CASSHGGTAGGAQFF.

The genes are TRBV12-3 or TRBV12-4 and TRBJ1-1; possible D gene TRBD1, 5 bases. The CDR3 loop spans 14 amino acids. V shed 1 base and J shed 4 bases, with 10 bases lying between them. CDR3 region: CASSLGRGITEAFF. The CDR3 bases are TGTGCCAGCAGTTTAGGAAGGGGCATCACTGAAGCTTTCTTT.

This clonotype occurred many times. The V call is TRBV18, the J call TRBJ2-7; a weak D match, TRBD1 (6 bases). Germline CDR1 reads KGHSH; CDR2 reads LQKENI. The CDR3 consists of 14 residues. V gave up 3 bases and J gave up 5 bases, with 14 bases separating them. In DNA, the CDR3 is TGTGCCAGCTCACCGGAATTGGACAGACACGAGCAGTACTTC. Translation: CASSPELDRHEQYF.

The chain carries TRBV15 and TRBJ2-5; 8 bases are shared with TRBD1. The CDR3 has 17 residues. Trimming cost V 10 bases and J 3 bases; bases outside gene matches: 19. Germline CDR1 LNHNV, CDR2 YYDKDF (reference sequence). The CDR3 region is CANQGAGGHRQKETQYF. For the CDR3, the DNA is TGTGCCAACCAGGGGGCAGGAGGACACCGACAAAAAGAGACCCAGTACTTC. Using reference TRBV15 and TRBJ2-5 for the parts outside the CDR3, the full variable domain is DAMVIQNPRYQVTQFGKPVTLSCSQTLNHNVMYWYQQKSSQAPKLLFHYYDKDFNNEADTPDNFQSRRPNTSFCFLDIRSPGLGDTAMYLCANQGAGGHRQKETQYFGPGTRLLVL.

The chain employs TRBV20-1 and TRBJ1-1; D gene ambiguous. CDR3 length equals 14 residues. The V end was cut by 1 base, the J end by 4 bases, with 13 bases between. Germline lookup yields CDR1 DFQATT and CDR2 SNEGSKA (reference sequence). This chain's CDR3 is CSARVLMGGTEAFF. The CDR3 DNA sequence: TGCAGTGCTAGAGTCCTAATGGGCGGCACTGAAGCTTTCTTT.

The CDR3 region has the DNA TGTGCCAGCAGTGAGGGGGAATGGCACACTGAAGCTTTCTTT. It codes for CASSEGEWHTEAFF. V is TRBV2 and J is TRBJ1-1; possibly TRBD1 for D (5 bases). This CDR3 is built from 14 residues. V lost 3 bases and J lost 3, with 11 bases in between. From germline, CDR1 is SNHLY and CDR2 FYNNEI.

This clonotype came up many times. The chain has TRBV4-1 and TRBJ2-1, with unresolved D. The CDR3 sequence is 16 residues long. The germline CDR1 and CDR2 sequences are MGHRA and YSYEKL. V lost 0 bases and J lost 0, with 9 bases in between. CDR3 loop: CASSQDASSSYNEQFF. DNA of the CDR3: TGCGCCAGCAGCCAAGACGCCTCTAGCTCCTACAATGAGCAGTTCTTC.

The chain couples TRBV18 to TRBJ2-7, with D possibly being TRBD2 (6 bases). CDR3 length: 15 residues. Trimming stripped 6 bases from V and 3 bases from J, with 18 bases between. The V gene's germline CDR1 is KGHSH and CDR2 LQKENI. Here the CDR3 DNA reads TGTGCCAGCTCCCCGTCCCGGGACGGGAGCTACGAGCAGTACTTC. It specifies CASSPSRDGSYEQYF.

The V call is TRBV18, the J call TRBJ1-1; no firm D call. CDR3 length equals 15 residues. V was shortened by 3 bases and J by 7 bases, with 18 bases between the two germline ends. Looked up from germline, CDR1 is KGHSH and CDR2 is LQKENI. CDR3 DNA sequence: TGTGCCAGCTCACCCAACCAGGCCACGCTTAATGAAGCTTTCTTT. It is translated as CASSPNQATLNEAFF.

The chain uses TRBV20-1 and TRBJ1-6, with TRBD1 as a possible D gene (6 bases). V dropped 7 bases and J dropped 4 bases, with 11 bases sitting between them. The CDR3 extends over 13 amino acids. Looked up from germline, CDR1 is DFQATT and CDR2 is SNEGSKA (reference sequence). CDR3 DNA: TGCAGTGTTAGGACAGCGTATAATTCACCCCTCCACTTT. Protein sequence: CSVRTAYNSPLHF.

This clonotype has just a few counts. The V gene is TRBV15, the J gene TRBJ2-3; 13 bases match TRBD2. The CDR3 length is 16 residues. Trimming cost V 5 bases and J 3 bases; bases outside gene matches: 5. The V gene's germline CDR1 is LNHNV and CDR2 YYDKDF (reference sequence). CDR3 residues: CATSPTLAGGTDTQYF. The CDR3 nucleotides read TGTGCCACCAGCCCTACACTAGCGGGAGGGACAGATACGCAGTATTTT.

This clonotype occurred a few times. J is TRBJ2-5 and V is TRBV9; possibly TRBD1 for D (6 bases). Trimming removed 2 bases from V and 4 bases from J, with 21 bases in between. CDR1 SGDLS and CDR2 YYNGEE come from the germline V gene. This CDR3 has 17 amino acids. CDR3 region: CASSVGSWTEKRETQYF. CDR3 bases: TGTGCCAGCAGCGTCGGAAGCTGGACAGAGAAACGAGAGACCCAGTACTTC.

Only a few counts were recorded for this clonotype. The gene calls are TRBV18 and TRBJ2-4, with D perhaps matching TRBD2 (5 bases). Judging by the DNA end, TRBJ2-5 fits better; the J call may be wrong. From germline, CDR1 is KGHSH and CDR2 LQKENI. The CDR3 runs to 13 residues. CDR3 bases: TGTGCCAGCTCAAACACGGGGCAAGAGACCCAGTACTTC. This codes for CASSNTGQETQYF.